Presented here are 8 T cell receptor beta chains from one specimen sequenced in a study of T cell repertoires in cytomegalovirus infection. TCRdb fed the reads into MiXCR, producing one record per CDR3 protein. The top ten hold 13% of the sample, which has around 530,000 distinct CDR3 sequences, 26% seen once. Sequenced sample: PBMCs. The receptors shown here come from a human donor in good health (CMV status not recorded). Some clones in this sample may be carry-over from other donors' samples.

For the CDR3, the DNA is TGTGCCAGCAGGGCGGGACTAGCGGGAGAAGAGACCCAGTACTTC. It codes for CASRAGLAGEETQYF. The chain recombines TRBV2 with TRBJ2-5; TRBD2 matches 14 bases. Germline CDR1 SNHLY, CDR2 FYNNEI. The trim removed 6 bases at V and 3 bases at J, leaving 3 bases unmatched. This CDR3 spans 15 amino acids.

Here the CDR3 DNA reads TGTGCCAGCAGCTTAAGTCAAGGGGGGCGGACTGAAGCTTTCTTT. Translated, it gives CASSLSQGGRTEAFF. The chain joins TRBV7-9 to TRBJ1-1, with TRBD1 as a possible D gene (6 bases). The V end lost 2 bases, the J end lost 5 bases, and 15 bases lay between the germline ends. The CDR3 loop spans 15 amino acids. Germline V gene data show CDR1 as SEHNR and CDR2 as FQNEAQ (reference sequence).

This clonotype was found many times. Written as DNA, the CDR3 is TGTGCCAGCAGCTTATGGAGCGGTATGACTGATACGCAGTATTTT. Protein sequence: CASSLWSGMTDTQYF. V and J are TRBV7-2 and TRBJ2-3, with D tentatively TRBD2 (5 bases). The CDR3 contains 15 residues. Germline V lookup: CDR1 SGHTA, CDR2 FQGNSA. V gave up 2 bases and J gave up 6 bases, with 15 bases separating them. The full variable domain, in which reference TRBV7-2 and TRBJ2-3 provide the parts outside the CDR3, is GAGVSQSPSNKVTEKGKDVELRCDPISGHTALYWYRQSLGQGLEFLIYFQGNSAPDKSGLPSDRFSAERTGGSVSTLTIQRTQQEDSAVYLCASSLWSGMTDTQYFGPGTRLTVL.

This clonotype came up once. The CDR3 does not close with the conserved phenylalanine or tryptophan, likely indicating a read error. The rearrangement uses TRBV10-3 and TRBJ1-6; D is unresolved. CDR1 is ENHRY, CDR2 SYGVKD, per germline. V was clipped by 8 bases and J by 6 bases, with 11 bases between them. This CDR3 has 13 residues. The CDR3 nucleotides read TGTGCCATCGCCGGAAAAATTAATTCACCCCTCCACGTT. Protein product: CAIAGKINSPLHV.

This clonotype was observed a few times. The chain is built from TRBV19 and TRBJ1-1; D is ambiguous. The CDR3 spans 15 residues. Trimming took 5 bases from V and 1 from J, leaving 14 bases between them. Germline CDR1 reads LNHDA; CDR2 reads SQIVND (reference sequence). The CDR3 DNA is TGTGCCAGTAGTCAACAGACTACGTCGAACACTGAAGCTTTCTTT. Translation gives CASSQQTTSNTEAFF. The entire variable domain, with the rest obtained from reference TRBV19 and TRBJ1-1, is as follows: DGGITQSPKYLFRKEGQNVTLSCEQNLNHDAMYWYRQDPGQGLRLIYYSQIVNDFQKGDIAEGYSVSREKKESFPLTVTSAQKNPTAFYLCASSQQTTSNTEAFFGQGTRLTVV.

V and J are TRBV6-2 or TRBV6-3 and TRBJ2-1, with D possibly TRBD1 on 6 matching bases. Germline V gives CDR1 MNHEY, CDR2 SVGEGT. V was clipped by 2 bases and J by 6 bases, with 11 bases between them. The CDR3 has 14 residues. CDR3 DNA: TGTGCCAGCAGTTACCCGGGACAACTCAATGAGCAGTTCTTC. Translating gives CASSYPGQLNEQFF.

The chain carries TRBV4-1 and TRBJ2-7; D perhaps matches TRBD2 (5 bases). This CDR3 is built from 15 residues. CDR1 is MGHRA and CDR2 is YSYEKL in the germline V gene. V shed 4 bases and J shed 1 base, with 14 bases lying between them. The CDR3 region has the DNA TGCGCCAGCAGCCCGCAACCCGGGGAGTCCTACGAGCAGTACGTC. It translates to CASSPQPGESYEQYV.

The chain combines TRBV5-1 with TRBJ1-5; tentative D call: TRBD1 (6 bases). This CDR3 region has 14 residues. Trimming pared 4 bases from V and 5 bases from J, leaving 13 bases between. Germline CDR1 SGHRS, CDR2 YFSETQ. For the CDR3, the DNA is TGCGCCAGCAGCCTAGGGGGAAGTGATCAGCCCCAGCATTTT. Its translation: CASSLGGSDQPQHF.